Following are 15 T cell receptor beta chains from one sample sequenced in a study of blood T cell repertoires in COVID-19. Using immunoSEQ multiplex PCR, the repertoire was profiled, and TCRdb retains in-frame clones only, with some absent. The table lists roughly 68,000 clones, around 80% of them singletons. The sequenced sample consisted of peripheral blood. The receptor set was obtained from a human donor in a cohort sampled during active COVID-19.

The chain has TRBV6-5 and TRBJ1-6; D is ambiguous. Trimming took 8 bases from V and 2 from J, leaving 10 bases between them. The CDR3 covers 14 residues. Per germline, CDR1 MNHEY and CDR2 SVGAGI. The CDR3 coding sequence is TGTGCCAGCGGCAGTGGCCCCTATAATTCACCCCTCCACTTT. Translation: CASGSGPYNSPLHF.

This chain links TRBV28 with TRBJ2-5, with 7 bases that match TRBD2. V lost 2 bases to trimming and J lost 5 bases; unmatched junction nucleotides: 5. Germline lookup yields CDR1 MDHEN and CDR2 SYDVKM. This CDR3 has 14 amino acids. The CDR3 bases are TGTGCCAGCAGTTTAGGGGTCGGGGGGGAGACCCAGTACTTC. Translated: CASSLGVGGETQYF.

The gene calls are TRBV19 and TRBJ2-1; 14 bases match TRBD2. V shed 8 bases, J shed 2 bases, and the junction held 8 bases outside the gene matches. The length of the CDR3 is 17 residues. Looked up from germline, CDR1 is LNHDA and CDR2 is SQIVND (reference sequence). CDR3 amino acids: CASSRTSGRFTYNEQFF. CDR3 in DNA: TGTGCCAGTTCTAGGACTAGCGGGAGGTTCACCTACAATGAGCAGTTCTTC.

This chain uses TRBV11-2 with TRBJ2-7; 7 bases line up with TRBD1. Germline values: CDR1 SGHAT, CDR2 FQNNGV. J lost 5 bases, V lost 5 bases, and 15 bases had no gene match. The CDR3 covers 16 residues. The CDR3 nucleotides read TGTGCCAGCAGCCCGCGGACAGACAGGGTGAGGCACGAGCAGTACTTC. Translating gives CASSPRTDRVRHEQYF.

The rearrangement uses TRBV10-2 and TRBJ2-2, with a possible D match to TRBD1 (5 bases). CDR1 is WSHSY and CDR2 is SAAADI in the germline V gene. The CDR3 consists of 14 residues. Trimming took 1 base from V and 4 from J, leaving 7 bases between them. The CDR3 here is CASSEYRFTGELFF. The DNA for the CDR3 is TGCGCCAGCAGTGAGTACAGGTTCACCGGGGAGCTGTTTTTT.

This chain links TRBV24-1 with TRBJ2-5; 7 bases fit TRBD1. The CDR3 runs to 12 residues. Germline V gives CDR1 KGHDR, CDR2 SFDVKD. Trimming took 3 bases from V and 8 from J; bases not matched to a gene: 2. The CDR3 sequence: CATSDHRGTQYF. The CDR3 bases are TGTGCCACCAGTGATCACAGGGGTACCCAGTACTTC.

CDR3 nucleotide sequence: TGTGCCAGCAGTCCCCTGAGCGGGAGAGTTGATACGCAGTATTTT. Translation gives CASSPLSGRVDTQYF. This chain joins TRBV27 and TRBJ2-3; the match to TRBD2 covers 8 bases. The CDR3 length is 15 residues. Unmatched junction bases numbered 10, after V lost 5 bases and J lost 6 bases. Germline V gene lookup returns CDR1 MNHEY and CDR2 SMNVEV (reference sequence).

This rearrangement joins TRBV30 to TRBJ2-3; 9 nucleotides match TRBD2. The CDR3 totals 18 residues. V was pared by 0 bases and J by 3 bases, with 13 bases of the junction left unmatched. Looked up from germline, CDR1 is GTSNPN and CDR2 is SVGIG (reference sequence). The CDR3 loop is CAWSVSLRAGGVTDTQYF. CDR3 nucleotide sequence: TGTGCCTGGAGTGTTAGTCTACGTGCGGGAGGGGTGACAGATACGCAGTATTTT.

V and J are TRBV2 and TRBJ2-7; TRBD1 aligns across 10 bases. CDR1 SNHLY and CDR2 FYNNEI come from the germline V gene. This CDR3 contains 14 residues. V shed 8 bases and J 3 bases; nucleotides not matched to a gene: 7. CDR3 loop: CASDPGQGLYEQYF. The CDR3 DNA follows: TGTGCCAGCGACCCGGGACAGGGGCTCTACGAGCAGTACTTC.

V usage is TRBV2 and J usage is TRBJ2-1; 10 nucleotides agree with TRBD1. The germline gives CDR1 SNHLY, CDR2 FYNNEI. CDR3 length: 13 residues. After removal of 8 bases from V and 9 bases from J, the junction contained 7 bases not matched to a gene. The CDR3 DNA reads TGTGCCAGCCGACAGGGGGCGCTTGGTGAGCAGTTCTTC. The encoded protein is CASRQGALGEQFF.

The rearrangement links TRBV7-9 to TRBJ2-7; TRBD2 might be the D (6 bases). This CDR3 has 15 amino acids. Germline V gene sequence: CDR1 SEHNR, CDR2 FQNEAQ (reference sequence). Trimming removed 5 bases at V and 3 bases at J, with 17 bases between. CDR3 nucleotides: TGTGCCAGCAGCCCGCCCTTCCGACTAGGCTACGAGCAGTACTTC. This sequence encodes CASSPPFRLGYEQYF.

The rearrangement uses TRBV6-5 and TRBJ1-1, with TRBD1 as a possible D gene (6 bases). The CDR3 has 12 amino acids. Germline CDR1 reads MNHEY; CDR2 reads SVGAGI. The V end lost 8 bases, the J end lost 4 bases, and 11 bases lay between the germline ends. The DNA for the CDR3 is TGTGCCAGCGAGAGGGGGACCACTGAAGCTTTCTTT. It specifies CASERGTTEAFF.

The chain joins TRBV19 to TRBJ2-3, with 8 positions matching TRBD1. The CDR3 spans 17 residues. CDR1 and CDR2 from the germline V gene are LNHDA and SQIVND (reference sequence). V lost 0 bases and J lost 0; bases outside the gene matches: 5. DNA for the CDR3: TGTGCCAGTAGTATAGACTCGACAGGGGATAGCACAGATACGCAGTATTTT. Translation: CASSIDSTGDSTDTQYF.

The sample holds one count of this clone. The V and J genes are TRBV19 and TRBJ1-2; 9 nucleotides match TRBD1. This CDR3 comprises 13 residues. Per the germline V gene, CDR1 is LNHDA and CDR2 is SQIVND (reference sequence). The trim removed 9 bases at V and 7 bases at J, leaving 9 bases unmatched. The CDR3 region has the DNA TGTGCCAGCTCACAGGGGGCAATAAGTGGCTACACCTTC. Translating it yields CASSQGAISGYTF.

The chain carries TRBV9 and TRBJ1-3, with 7 bases identical to TRBD1. The CDR3 is 15 residues long. Germline CDR1 reads SGDLS; CDR2 reads YYNGEE. The V gene end was trimmed by 5 bases and the J gene end by 2 bases; junction bases not matched to a gene: 7. The CDR3: CASSVLQGAGNTIYF. The CDR3 DNA reads TGTGCCAGCAGTGTTCTGCAGGGGGCTGGAAACACCATATATTTT.